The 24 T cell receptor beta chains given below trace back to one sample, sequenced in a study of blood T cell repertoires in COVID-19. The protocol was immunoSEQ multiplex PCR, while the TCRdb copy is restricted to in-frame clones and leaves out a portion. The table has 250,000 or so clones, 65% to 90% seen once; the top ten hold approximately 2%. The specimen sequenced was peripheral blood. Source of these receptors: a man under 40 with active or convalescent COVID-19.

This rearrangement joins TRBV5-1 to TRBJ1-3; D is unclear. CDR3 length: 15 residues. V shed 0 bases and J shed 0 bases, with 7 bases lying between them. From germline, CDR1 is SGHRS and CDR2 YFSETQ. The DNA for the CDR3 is TGCGCCAGCAGCTTGGTTGCAGGCTCTGGAAACACCATATATTTT. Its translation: CASSLVAGSGNTIYF.

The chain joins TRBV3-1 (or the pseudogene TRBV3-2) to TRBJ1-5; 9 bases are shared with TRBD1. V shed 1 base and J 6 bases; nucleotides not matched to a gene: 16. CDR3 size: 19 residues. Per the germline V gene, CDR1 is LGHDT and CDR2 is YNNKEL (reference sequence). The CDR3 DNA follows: TGTGCCAGCAGCCAAGTACCCTACACAGGGGGCGGATCGGTTCAGCCCCAGCATTTT. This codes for CASSQVPYTGGGSVQPQHF.

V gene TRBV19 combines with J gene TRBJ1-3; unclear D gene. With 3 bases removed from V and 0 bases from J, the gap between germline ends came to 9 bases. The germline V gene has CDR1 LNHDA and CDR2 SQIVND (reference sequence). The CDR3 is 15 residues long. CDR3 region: CASSIVDNSGNTIYF. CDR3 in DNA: TGTGCCAGTAGTATCGTCGACAACTCTGGAAACACCATATATTTT.

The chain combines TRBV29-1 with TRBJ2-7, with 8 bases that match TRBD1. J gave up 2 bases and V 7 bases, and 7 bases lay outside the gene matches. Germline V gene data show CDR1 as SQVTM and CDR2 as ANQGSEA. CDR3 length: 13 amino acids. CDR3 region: CSARQTGAYEQYF. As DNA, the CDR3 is TGCAGCGCCCGCCAGACAGGGGCCTACGAGCAGTACTTC.

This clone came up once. CDR3 nucleotides: TGTGCGTCGGGACAGAATCCCGGGGGCTACACCTTC. As protein: CASGQNPGGYTF. This chain joins TRBV27 and TRBJ1-2, with 7 bases fitting TRBD1. The CDR3 runs to 12 residues. CDR1 MNHEY and CDR2 SMNVEV come from the germline V gene (reference sequence).

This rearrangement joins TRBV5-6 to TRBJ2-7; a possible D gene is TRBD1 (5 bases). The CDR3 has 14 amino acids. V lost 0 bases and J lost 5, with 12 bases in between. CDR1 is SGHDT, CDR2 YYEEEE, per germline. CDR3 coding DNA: TGTGCCAGCAGCTTGGGACAGCTTGGCCACGAGCAGTACTTC. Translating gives CASSLGQLGHEQYF.

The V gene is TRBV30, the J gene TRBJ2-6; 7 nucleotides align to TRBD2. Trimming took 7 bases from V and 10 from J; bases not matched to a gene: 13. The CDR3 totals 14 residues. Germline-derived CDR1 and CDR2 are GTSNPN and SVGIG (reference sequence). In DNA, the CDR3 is TGTGCCTTTACGGGGGGACCTCTCTCTAACGTCCTGACTTTC. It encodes CAFTGGPLSNVLTF.

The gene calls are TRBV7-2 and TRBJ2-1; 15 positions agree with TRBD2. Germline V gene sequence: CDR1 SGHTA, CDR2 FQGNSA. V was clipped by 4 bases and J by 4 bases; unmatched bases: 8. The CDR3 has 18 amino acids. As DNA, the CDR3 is TGTGCCAGCAGCTCGACTCGGACTAGCGGGGGGGTGTACAATGAGCAGTTCTTC. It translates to CASSSTRTSGGVYNEQFF. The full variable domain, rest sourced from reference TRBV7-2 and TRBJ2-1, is GAGVSQSPSNKVTEKGKDVELRCDPISGHTALYWYRQSLGQGLEFLIYFQGNSAPDKSGLPSDRFSAERTGGSVSTLTIQRTQQEDSAVYLCASSSTRTSGGVYNEQFFGPGTRLTVL.

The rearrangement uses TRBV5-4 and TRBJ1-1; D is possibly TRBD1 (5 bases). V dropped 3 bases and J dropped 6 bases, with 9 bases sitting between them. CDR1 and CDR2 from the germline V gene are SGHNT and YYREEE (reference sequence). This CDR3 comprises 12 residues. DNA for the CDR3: TGTGCCAGCAGCTACGACAGCTCTGAAGCTTTCTTT. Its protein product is CASSYDSSEAFF. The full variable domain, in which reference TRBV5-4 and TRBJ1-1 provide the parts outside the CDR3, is ETGVTQSPTHLIKTRGQQVTLRCSSQSGHNTVSWYQQALGQGPQFIFQYYREEENGRGNFPPRFSGLQFPNYSSELNVNALELDDSALYLCASSYDSSEAFFGQGTRLTVV.

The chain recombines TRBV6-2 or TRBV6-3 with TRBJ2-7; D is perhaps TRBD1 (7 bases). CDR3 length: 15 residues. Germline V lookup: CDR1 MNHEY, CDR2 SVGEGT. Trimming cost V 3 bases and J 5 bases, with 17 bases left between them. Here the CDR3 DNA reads TGTGCCAGCAGTTATCCCGGGGGACAGAGAAACGAGCAGTACTTC. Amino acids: CASSYPGGQRNEQYF.

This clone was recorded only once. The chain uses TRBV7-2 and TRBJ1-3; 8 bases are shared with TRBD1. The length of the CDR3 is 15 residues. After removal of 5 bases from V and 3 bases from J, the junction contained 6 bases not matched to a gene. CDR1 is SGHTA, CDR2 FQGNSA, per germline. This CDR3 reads CASSPPTGGGNTIYF. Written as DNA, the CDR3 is TGTGCCAGCAGCCCCCCCACAGGGGGTGGAAACACCATATATTTT.

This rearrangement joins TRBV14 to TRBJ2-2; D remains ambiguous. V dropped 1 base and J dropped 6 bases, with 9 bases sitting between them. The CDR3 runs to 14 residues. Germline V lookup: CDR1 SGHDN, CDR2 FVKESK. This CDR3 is CASSQVTVAGELFF. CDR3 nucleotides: TGTGCCAGCAGCCAAGTTACGGTCGCCGGGGAGCTGTTTTTT.

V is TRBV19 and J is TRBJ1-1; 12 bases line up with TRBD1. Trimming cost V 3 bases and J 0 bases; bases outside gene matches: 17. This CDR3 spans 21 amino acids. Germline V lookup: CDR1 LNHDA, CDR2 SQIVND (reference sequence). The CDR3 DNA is TGTGCCAGTAGTATTAATATGGGGACAGGGGGCCATGTTCCAATGAACACTGAAGCTTTCTTT. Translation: CASSINMGTGGHVPMNTEAFF.

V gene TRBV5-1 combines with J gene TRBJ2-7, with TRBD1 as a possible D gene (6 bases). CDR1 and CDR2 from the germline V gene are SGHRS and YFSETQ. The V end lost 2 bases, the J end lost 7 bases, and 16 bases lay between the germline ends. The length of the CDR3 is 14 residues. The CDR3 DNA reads TGCGCCAGCAGCTTATCAGGGGACGTGCGGGAGCAGTACTTC. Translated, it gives CASSLSGDVREQYF.

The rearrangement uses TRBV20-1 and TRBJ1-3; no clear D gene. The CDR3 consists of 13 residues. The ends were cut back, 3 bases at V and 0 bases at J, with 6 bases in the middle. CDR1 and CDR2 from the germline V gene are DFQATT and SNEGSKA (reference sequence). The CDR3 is CSASLDSGNTIYF. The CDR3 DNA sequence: TGCAGTGCTAGTTTAGACTCTGGAAACACCATATATTTT.

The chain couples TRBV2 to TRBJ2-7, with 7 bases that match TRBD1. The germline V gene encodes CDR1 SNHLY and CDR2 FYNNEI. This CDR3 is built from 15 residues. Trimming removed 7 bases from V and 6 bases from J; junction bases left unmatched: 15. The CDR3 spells CASKTDRVKNVEQYF. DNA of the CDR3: TGTGCCAGCAAAACCGACAGGGTCAAAAACGTCGAGCAGTACTTC.

The CDR3 region has the DNA TGTGCCAGCAGCTTCCAGAACACTGAAGCTTTCTTT. Protein: CASSFQNTEAFF. The gene calls are TRBV5-6 and TRBJ1-1; D is ambiguous. V was shortened by 2 bases and J by 1 base, with 3 bases between the two germline ends. The CDR3 is made up of 12 amino acids. Germline-derived CDR1 and CDR2 are SGHDT and YYEEEE.

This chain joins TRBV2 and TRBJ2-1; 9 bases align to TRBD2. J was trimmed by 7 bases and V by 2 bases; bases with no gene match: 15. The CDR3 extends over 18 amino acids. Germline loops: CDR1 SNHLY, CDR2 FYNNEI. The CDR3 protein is CASSERPLGLAGKNEQFF. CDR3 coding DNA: TGTGCCAGCAGTGAACGACCCCTGGGGCTAGCGGGGAAGAATGAGCAGTTCTTC. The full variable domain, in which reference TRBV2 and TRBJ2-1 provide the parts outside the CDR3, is EPEVTQTPSHQVTQMGQEVILRCVPISNHLYFYWYRQILGQKVEFLVSFYNNEISEKSEIFDDQFSVERPDGSNFTLKIRSTKLEDSAMYFCASSERPLGLAGKNEQFFGPGTRLTVL.

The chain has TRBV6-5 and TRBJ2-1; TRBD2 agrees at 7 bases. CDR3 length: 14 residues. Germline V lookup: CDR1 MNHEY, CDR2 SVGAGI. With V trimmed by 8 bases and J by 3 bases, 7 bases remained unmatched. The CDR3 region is CASGRGVDYNEQFF. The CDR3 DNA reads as TGTGCCAGCGGTCGGGGGGTGGACTACAATGAGCAGTTCTTC.

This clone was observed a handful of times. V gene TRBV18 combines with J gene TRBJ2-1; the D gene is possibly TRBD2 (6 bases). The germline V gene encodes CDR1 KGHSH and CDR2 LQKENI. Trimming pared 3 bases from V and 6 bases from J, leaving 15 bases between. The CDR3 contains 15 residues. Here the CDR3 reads CASSPSVGSRNEQFF. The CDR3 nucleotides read TGTGCCAGCTCACCTTCGGTCGGGAGTCGCAATGAGCAGTTCTTC.

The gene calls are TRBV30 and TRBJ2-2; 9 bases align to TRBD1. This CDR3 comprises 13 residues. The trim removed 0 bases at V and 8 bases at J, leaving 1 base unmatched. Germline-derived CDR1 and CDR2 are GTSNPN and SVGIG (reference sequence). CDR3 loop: CAWSVQGAGELFF. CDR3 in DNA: TGTGCCTGGAGTGTACAGGGGGCTGGGGAGCTGTTTTTT.

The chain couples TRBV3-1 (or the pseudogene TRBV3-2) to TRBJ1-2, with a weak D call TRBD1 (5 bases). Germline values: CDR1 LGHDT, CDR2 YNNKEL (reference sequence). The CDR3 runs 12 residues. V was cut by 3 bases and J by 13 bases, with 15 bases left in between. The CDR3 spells CASSQNGGFATF. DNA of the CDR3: TGTGCCAGCAGCCAGAATGGGGGGTTTGCCACCTTC.

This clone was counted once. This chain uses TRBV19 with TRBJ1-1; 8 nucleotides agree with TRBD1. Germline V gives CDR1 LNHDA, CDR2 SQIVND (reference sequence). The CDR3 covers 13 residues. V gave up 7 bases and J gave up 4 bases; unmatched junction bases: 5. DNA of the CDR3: TGTGCCAGTATTGGACAGGGCGGCACTGAAGCTTTCTTT. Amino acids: CASIGQGGTEAFF.

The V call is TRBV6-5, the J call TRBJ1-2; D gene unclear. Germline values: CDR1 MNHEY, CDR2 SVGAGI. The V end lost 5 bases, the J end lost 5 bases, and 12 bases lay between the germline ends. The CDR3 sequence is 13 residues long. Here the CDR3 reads CASSPPGRYGYTF. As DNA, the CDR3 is TGTGCCAGCAGTCCACCGGGTCGGTATGGCTACACCTTC.